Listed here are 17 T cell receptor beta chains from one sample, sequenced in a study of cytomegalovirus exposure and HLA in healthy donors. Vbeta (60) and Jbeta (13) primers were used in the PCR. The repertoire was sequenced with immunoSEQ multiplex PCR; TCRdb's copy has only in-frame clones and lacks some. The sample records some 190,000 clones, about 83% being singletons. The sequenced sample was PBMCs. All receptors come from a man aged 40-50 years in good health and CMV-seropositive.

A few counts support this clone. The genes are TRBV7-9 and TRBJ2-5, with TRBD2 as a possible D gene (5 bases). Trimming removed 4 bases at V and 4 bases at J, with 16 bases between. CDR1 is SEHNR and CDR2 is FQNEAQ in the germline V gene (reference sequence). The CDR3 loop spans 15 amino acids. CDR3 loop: CASSWELGGSETQYF. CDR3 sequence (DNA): TGTGCCAGCAGCTGGGAGTTAGGCGGGTCAGAGACCCAGTACTTC.

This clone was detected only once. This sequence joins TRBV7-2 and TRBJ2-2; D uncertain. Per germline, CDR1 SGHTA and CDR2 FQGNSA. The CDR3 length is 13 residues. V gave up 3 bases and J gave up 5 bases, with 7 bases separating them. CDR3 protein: CASSFERTGELFF. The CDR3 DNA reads TGTGCCAGCAGCTTCGAACGGACCGGGGAGCTGTTTTTT.

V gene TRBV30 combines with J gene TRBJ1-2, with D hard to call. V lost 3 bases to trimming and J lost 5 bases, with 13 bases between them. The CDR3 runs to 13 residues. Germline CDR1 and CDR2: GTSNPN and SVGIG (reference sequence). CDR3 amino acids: CAWRRYFPYGYTF. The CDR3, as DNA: TGTGCCTGGAGGCGTTACTTCCCTTATGGCTACACCTTC.

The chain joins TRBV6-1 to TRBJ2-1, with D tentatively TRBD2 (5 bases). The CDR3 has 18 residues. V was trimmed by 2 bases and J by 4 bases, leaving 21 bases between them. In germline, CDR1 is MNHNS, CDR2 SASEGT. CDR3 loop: CASSEWVKHGIGYNEQFF. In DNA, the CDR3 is TGTGCCAGCAGTGAATGGGTTAAACACGGGATAGGGTACAATGAGCAGTTCTTC.

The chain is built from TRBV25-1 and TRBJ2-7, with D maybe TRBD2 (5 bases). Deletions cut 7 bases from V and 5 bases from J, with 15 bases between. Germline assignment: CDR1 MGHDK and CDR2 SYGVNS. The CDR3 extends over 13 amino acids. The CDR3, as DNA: TGTGCCAGCACCGAGGGTAGGGAAGACGAGCAGTACTTC. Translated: CASTEGREDEQYF.

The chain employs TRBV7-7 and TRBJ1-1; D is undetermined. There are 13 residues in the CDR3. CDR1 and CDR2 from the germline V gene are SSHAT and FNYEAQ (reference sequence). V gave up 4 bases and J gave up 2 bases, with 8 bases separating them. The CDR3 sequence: CASSSGLNTEAFF. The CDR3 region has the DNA TGTGCCAGCAGCTCGGGTCTTAACACTGAAGCTTTCTTT. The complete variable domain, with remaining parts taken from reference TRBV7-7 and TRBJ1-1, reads GAGVSQSPRYKVTKRGQDVTLRCDPISSHATLYWYQQALGQGPEFLTYFNYEAQPDKSGLPSDRFSAERPEGSISTLTIQRTEQRDSAMYRCASSSGLNTEAFFGQGTRLTVV.

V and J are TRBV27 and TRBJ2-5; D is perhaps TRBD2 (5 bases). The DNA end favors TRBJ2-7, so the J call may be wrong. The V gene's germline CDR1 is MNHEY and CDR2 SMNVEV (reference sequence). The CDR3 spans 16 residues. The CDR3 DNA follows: TGTGCCAGCAGCAGTATGGGATTGACACTAGCCTACGAGCAGTACTTC. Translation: CASSSMGLTLAYEQYF.

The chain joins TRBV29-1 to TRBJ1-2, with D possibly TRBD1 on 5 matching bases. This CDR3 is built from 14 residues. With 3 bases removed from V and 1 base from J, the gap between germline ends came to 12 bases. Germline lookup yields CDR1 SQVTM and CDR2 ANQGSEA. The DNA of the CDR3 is TGCAGCGTTGATGACAGTCGAGGTAACTATGGCTACACCTTC. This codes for CSVDDSRGNYGYTF.

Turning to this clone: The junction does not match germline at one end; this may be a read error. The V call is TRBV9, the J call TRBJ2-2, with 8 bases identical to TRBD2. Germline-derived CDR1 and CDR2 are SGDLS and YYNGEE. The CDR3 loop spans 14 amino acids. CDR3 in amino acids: CASGVGGATGELFF. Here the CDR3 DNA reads TGTGCCAGCGGCGTCGGGGGGGCAACCGGGGAGCTGTTTTTT.

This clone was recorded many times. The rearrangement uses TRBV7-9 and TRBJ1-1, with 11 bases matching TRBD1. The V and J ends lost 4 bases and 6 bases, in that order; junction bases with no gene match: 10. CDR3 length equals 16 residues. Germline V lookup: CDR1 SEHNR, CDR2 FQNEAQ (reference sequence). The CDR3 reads CASSSEGTGGGSEAFF. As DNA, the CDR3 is TGTGCCAGCAGCTCTGAGGGGACAGGGGGTGGATCTGAAGCTTTCTTT.

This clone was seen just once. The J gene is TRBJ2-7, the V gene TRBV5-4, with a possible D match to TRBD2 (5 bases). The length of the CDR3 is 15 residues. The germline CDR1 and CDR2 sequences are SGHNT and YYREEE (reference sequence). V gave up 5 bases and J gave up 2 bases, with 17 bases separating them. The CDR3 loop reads CASSSPGMVAYEQYF. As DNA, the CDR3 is TGTGCCAGCAGTTCCCCGGGAATGGTGGCCTACGAGCAGTACTTC. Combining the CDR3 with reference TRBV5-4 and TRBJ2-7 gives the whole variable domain ETGVTQSPTHLIKTRGQQVTLRCSSQSGHNTVSWYQQALGQGPQFIFQYYREEENGRGNFPPRFSGLQFPNYSSELNVNALELDDSALYLCASSSPGMVAYEQYFGPGTRLTVT.

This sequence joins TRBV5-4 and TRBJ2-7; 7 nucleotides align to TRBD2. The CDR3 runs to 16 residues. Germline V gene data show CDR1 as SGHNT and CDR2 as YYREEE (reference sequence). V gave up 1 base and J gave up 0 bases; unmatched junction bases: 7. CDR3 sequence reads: CASSLRLAAYSYEQYF. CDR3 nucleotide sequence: TGTGCCAGCAGCTTGAGGCTAGCGGCATACTCCTACGAGCAGTACTTC.

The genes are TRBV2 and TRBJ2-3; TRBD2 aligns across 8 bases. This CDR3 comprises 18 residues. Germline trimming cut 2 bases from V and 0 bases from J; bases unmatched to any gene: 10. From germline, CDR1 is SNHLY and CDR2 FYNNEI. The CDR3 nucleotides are TGTGCCAGCAGTGAATGGCTAGCGGGCATGGGAAGCACAGATACGCAGTATTTT. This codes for CASSEWLAGMGSTDTQYF.

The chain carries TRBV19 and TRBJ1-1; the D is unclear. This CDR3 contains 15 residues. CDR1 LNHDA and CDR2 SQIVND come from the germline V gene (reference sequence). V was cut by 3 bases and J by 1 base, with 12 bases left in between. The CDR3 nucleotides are TGTGCCAGTAGTATGGGTGGGCGGGCGAACACTGAAGCTTTCTTT. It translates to CASSMGGRANTEAFF.

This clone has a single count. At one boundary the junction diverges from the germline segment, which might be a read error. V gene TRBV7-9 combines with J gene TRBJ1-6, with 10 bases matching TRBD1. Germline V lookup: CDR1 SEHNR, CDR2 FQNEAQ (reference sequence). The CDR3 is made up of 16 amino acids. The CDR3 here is CSSSLYGTGDNSPLHF. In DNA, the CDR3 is TGTTCCAGCAGCTTATATGGGACAGGGGATAATTCACCCCTCCACTTT.

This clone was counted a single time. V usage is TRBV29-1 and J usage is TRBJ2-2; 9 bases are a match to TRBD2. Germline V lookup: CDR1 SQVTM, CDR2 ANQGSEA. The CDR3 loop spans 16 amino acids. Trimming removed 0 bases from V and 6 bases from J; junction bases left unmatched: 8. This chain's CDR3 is CSVEDPAGGRAGELFF. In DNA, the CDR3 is TGCAGCGTTGAAGATCCGGCGGGAGGGAGGGCCGGGGAGCTGTTTTTT.

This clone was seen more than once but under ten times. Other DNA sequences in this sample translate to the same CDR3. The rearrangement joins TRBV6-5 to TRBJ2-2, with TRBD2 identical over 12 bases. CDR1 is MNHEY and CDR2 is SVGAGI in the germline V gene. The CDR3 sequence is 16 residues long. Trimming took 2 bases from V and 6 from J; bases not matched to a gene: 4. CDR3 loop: CASSYLTSGRPGELFF. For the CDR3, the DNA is TGTGCCAGCAGTTACCTGACTAGCGGGAGACCCGGGGAGCTGTTTTTT.